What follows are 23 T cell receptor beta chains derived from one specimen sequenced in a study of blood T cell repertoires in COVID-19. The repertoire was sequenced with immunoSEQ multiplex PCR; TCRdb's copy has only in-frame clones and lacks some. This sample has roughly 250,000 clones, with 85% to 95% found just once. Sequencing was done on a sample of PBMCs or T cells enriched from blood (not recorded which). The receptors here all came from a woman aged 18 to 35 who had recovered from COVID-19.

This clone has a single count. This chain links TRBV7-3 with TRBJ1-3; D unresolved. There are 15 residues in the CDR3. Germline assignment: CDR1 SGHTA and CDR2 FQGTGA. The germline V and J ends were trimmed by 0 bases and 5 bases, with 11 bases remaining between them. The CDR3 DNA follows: TGTGCCAGCAGCTTAACCTCCTCAGGAAGAAACACCATATATTTT. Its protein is CASSLTSSGRNTIYF.

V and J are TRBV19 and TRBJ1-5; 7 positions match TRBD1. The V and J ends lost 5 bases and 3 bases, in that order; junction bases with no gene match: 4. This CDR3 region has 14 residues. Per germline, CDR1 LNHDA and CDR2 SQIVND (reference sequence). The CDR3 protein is CASSQDRNNQPQHF. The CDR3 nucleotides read TGTGCCAGTAGTCAGGACAGGAACAATCAGCCCCAGCATTTT.

CDR3 amino acids: CASSSGLAANTGELFF. The CDR3 DNA follows: TGTGCCAGCAGCTCTGGACTAGCCGCGAACACCGGGGAGCTGTTTTTT. The chain couples TRBV5-8 to TRBJ2-2; TRBD2 matches 8 bases. The CDR3 runs 16 residues. V shed 3 bases, J shed 0 bases, and the junction held 4 bases outside the gene matches. Germline-derived CDR1 and CDR2 are SGHTS and YDEGEE.

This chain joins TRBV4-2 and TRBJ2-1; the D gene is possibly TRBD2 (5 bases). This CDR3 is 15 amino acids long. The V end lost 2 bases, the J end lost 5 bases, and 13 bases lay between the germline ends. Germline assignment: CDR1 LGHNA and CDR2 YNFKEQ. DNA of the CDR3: TGTGCCAGCAGCCAACAGGCGGGTGTTAACAATGAGCAGTTCTTC. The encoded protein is CASSQQAGVNNEQFF.

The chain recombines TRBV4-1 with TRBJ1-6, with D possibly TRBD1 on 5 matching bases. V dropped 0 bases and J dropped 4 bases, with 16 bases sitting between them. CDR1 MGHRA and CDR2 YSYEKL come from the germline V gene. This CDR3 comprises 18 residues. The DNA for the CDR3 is TGCGCCAGCAGCCAAGATCCAGTCGGGGGGTATTATAATTCACCCCTCCACTTT. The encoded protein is CASSQDPVGGYYNSPLHF.

CDR3 bases: TGTGCCAGCAGTTTACTAGCGGGGGCCTACGAGCAGTACTTC. It translates to CASSLLAGAYEQYF. The V and J genes are TRBV28 and TRBJ2-7; 10 bases match TRBD2. Trimming removed 2 bases from V and 2 bases from J; junction bases left unmatched: 0. Per the germline V gene, CDR1 is MDHEN and CDR2 is SYDVKM. The CDR3 contains 14 residues.

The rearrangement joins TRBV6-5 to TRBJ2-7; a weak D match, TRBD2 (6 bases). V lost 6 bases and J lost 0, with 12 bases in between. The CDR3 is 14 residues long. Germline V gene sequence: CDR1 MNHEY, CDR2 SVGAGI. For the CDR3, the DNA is TGTGCCAGCAGGGCCGGGAGCATCTCCTACGAGCAGTACTTC. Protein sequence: CASRAGSISYEQYF.

The CDR3 spells CASSPPGQGGLFF. The CDR3 DNA reads as TGTGCCAGCAGCCCCCCTGGCCAGGGTGGTCTGTTTTTT. The rearrangement joins TRBV7-9 to TRBJ2-2, with D possibly TRBD1 on 5 matching bases. The CDR3 runs to 13 residues. CDR1 and CDR2 from the germline V gene are SEHNR and FQNEAQ (reference sequence). Trimming stripped 5 bases from V and 14 bases from J, with 18 bases between.

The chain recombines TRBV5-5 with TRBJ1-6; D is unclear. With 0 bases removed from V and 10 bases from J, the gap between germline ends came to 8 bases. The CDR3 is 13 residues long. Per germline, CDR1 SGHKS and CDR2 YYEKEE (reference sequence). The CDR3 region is CASSLVLVSPLHF. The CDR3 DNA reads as TGTGCCAGCAGCTTGGTATTAGTATCACCCCTCCACTTT.

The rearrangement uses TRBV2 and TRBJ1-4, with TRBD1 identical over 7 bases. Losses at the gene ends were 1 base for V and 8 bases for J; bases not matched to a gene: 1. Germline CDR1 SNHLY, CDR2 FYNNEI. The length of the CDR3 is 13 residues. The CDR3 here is CASSEGTGEKLFF. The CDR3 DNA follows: TGTGCCAGCAGTGAAGGGACAGGCGAAAAACTGTTTTTT.

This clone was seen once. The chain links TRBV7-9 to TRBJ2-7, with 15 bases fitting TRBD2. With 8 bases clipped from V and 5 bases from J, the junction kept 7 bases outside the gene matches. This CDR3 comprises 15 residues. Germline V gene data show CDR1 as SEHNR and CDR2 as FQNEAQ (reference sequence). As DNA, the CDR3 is TGTGCCAGCGGGACTAGCGGGAGGCGGGGGGACGAGCAGTACTTC. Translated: CASGTSGRRGDEQYF.

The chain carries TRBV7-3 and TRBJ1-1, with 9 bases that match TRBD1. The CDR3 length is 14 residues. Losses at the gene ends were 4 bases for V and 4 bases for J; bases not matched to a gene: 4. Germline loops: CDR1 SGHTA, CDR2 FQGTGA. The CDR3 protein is CASSSTGGFTEAFF. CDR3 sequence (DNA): TGTGCCAGCAGCTCCACAGGGGGCTTCACTGAAGCTTTCTTT. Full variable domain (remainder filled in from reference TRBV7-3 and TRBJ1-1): GAGVSQTPSNKVTEKGKYVELRCDPISGHTALYWYRQSLGQGPEFLIYFQGTGAADDSGLPNDRFFAVRPEGSVSTLKIQRTERGDSAVYLCASSSTGGFTEAFFGQGTRLTVV.

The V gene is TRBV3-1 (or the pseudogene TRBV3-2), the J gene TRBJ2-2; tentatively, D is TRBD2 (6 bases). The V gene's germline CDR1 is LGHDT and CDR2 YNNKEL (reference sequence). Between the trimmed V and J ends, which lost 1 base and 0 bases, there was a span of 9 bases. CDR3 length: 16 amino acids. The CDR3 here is CASSQGDSANTGELFF. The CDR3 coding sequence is TGTGCCAGCAGCCAAGGGGACTCGGCGAACACCGGGGAGCTGTTTTTT.

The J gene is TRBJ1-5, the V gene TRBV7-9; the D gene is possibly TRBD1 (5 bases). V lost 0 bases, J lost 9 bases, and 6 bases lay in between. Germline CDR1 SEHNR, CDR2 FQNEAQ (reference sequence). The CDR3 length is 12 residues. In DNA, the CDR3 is TGTGCCAGCAGCTTAGCGGGGGGGCCCCAGCATTTT. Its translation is CASSLAGGPQHF.

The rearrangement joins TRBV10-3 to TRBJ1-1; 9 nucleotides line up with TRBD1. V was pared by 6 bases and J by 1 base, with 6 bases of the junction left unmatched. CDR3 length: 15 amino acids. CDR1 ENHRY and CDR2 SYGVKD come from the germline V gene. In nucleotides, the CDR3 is TGTGCCATCAGGGACAGGGGAACTTCGAACACTGAAGCTTTCTTT. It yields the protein CAIRDRGTSNTEAFF.

The CDR3 region has the DNA TGTGCCAGCAGTGAAGGGTCCGAGGAAGCTTTCTTT. This codes for CASSEGSEEAFF. The chain has TRBV2 and TRBJ1-1; no clear D. Looked up from germline, CDR1 is SNHLY and CDR2 is FYNNEI. Trimming removed 1 base at V and 8 bases at J, with 8 bases between. The CDR3 runs 12 residues.

The CDR3: CASSGMGQGVIAFF. CDR3 bases: TGTGCCAGCAGCGGGATGGGACAGGGTGTTATAGCTTTCTTT. The genes are TRBV5-5 and TRBJ1-1, with 9 bases aligning to TRBD1. Germline lookup yields CDR1 SGHKS and CDR2 YYEKEE (reference sequence). V lost 4 bases and J lost 10; bases outside the gene matches: 11. The CDR3 spans 14 residues.

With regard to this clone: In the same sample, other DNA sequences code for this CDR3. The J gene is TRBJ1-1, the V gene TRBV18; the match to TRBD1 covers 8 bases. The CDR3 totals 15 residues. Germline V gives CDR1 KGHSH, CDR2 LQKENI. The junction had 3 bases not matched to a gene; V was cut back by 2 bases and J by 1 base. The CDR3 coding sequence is TGTGCCAGCTCACCAGGGACAGGTCGGAACACTGAAGCTTTCTTT. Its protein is CASSPGTGRNTEAFF.

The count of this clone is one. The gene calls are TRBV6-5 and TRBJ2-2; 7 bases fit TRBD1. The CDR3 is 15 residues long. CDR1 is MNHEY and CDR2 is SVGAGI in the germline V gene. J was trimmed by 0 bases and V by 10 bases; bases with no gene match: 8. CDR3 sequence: CANSAGGSNTGELFF. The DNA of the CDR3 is TGTGCCAACTCCGCAGGGGGTTCGAACACCGGGGAGCTGTTTTTT.

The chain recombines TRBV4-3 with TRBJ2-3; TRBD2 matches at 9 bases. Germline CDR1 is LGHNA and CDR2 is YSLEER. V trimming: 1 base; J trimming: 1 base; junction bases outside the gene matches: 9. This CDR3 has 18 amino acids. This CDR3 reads CASSQGRNRLAGTDTQYF. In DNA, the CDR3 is TGCGCCAGCAGCCAAGGGCGGAACAGACTAGCGGGCACAGATACGCAGTATTTT.

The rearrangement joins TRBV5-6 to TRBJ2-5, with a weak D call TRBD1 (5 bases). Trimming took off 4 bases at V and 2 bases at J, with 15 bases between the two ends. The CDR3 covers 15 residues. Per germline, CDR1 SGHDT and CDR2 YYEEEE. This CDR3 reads CASSLGVGPQETQYF. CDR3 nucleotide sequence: TGTGCCAGCAGCCTAGGGGTAGGACCTCAAGAGACCCAGTACTTC.

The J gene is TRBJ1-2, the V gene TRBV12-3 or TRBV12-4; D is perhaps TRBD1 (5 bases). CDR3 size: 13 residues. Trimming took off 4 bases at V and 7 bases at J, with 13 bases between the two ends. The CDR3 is CASSSRDSRGYTF. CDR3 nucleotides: TGTGCCAGCAGTTCCAGGGATTCGCGTGGCTACACCTTC.

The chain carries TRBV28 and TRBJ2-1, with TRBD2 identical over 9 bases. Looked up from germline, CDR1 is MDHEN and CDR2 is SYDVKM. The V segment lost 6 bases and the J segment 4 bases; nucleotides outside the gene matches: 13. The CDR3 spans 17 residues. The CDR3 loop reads CASSLGSGTSIYNEQFF. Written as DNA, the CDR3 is TGTGCCAGCAGCTTAGGCTCCGGGACTAGCATTTACAATGAGCAGTTCTTC.